This T cell receptor (beta chain) was profiled in a study of CD8+CD57+ T cells in acquired aplastic anemia. General study findings and limits: Approximately 27 CD8+ CDR3 sequences occurred in both the patients and the controls.

Note on this clonotype: Its target is not known.

Genomic DNA constituted the template upon which TCR beta VDJ and CDR3 profiling was performed. TCRdb re-called the reads through MiXCR, storing one row per CDR3 protein. The data hold around 200,000 distinct CDR3 sequences, with less than 75% observed a single time. The patients chosen for sequencing had shown expansion of CD8+CD57+ cells (detected by flow cytometry). The TCR sequence derives from a human donor with aplastic anemia. The sample comprised sorted CD4+, CD8+, or CD8+CD57+ T cells (not recorded which) from PBMCs.

The CDR3 DNA is TGTGCCAGCAGCGCCGGGACTAGCGGCTATGAGCAGTTCTTC. It specifies CASSAGTSGYEQFF. This chain connects TRBV9 to TRBJ2-1; TRBD2 aligns across 11 bases. CDR1 SGDLS and CDR2 YYNGEE come from the germline V gene. V lost 3 bases to trimming and J lost 8 bases; unmatched junction nucleotides: 4. The CDR3 is 14 amino acids.